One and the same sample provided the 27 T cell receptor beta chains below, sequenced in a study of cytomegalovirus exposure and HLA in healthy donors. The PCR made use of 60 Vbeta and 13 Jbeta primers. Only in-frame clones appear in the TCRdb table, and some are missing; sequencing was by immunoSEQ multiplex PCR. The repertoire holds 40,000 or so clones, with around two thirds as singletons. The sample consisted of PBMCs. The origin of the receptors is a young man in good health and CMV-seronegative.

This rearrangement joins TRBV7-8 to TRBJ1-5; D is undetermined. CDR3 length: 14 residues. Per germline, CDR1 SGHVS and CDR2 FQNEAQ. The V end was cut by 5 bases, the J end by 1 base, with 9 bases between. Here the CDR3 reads CASSPGSSNQPQHF. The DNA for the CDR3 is TGTGCCAGCAGCCCGGGGTCCAGCAATCAGCCCCAGCATTTT.

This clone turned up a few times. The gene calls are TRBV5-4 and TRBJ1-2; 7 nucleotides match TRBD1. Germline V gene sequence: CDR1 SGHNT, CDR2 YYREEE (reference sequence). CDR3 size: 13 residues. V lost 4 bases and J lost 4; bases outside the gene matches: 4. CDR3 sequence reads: CASSMTGSYGYTF. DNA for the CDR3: TGTGCCAGCAGCATGACAGGGAGCTATGGCTACACCTTC. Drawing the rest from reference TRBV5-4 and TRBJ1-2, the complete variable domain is ETGVTQSPTHLIKTRGQQVTLRCSSQSGHNTVSWYQQALGQGPQFIFQYYREEENGRGNFPPRFSGLQFPNYSSELNVNALELDDSALYLCASSMTGSYGYTFGSGTRLTVV.

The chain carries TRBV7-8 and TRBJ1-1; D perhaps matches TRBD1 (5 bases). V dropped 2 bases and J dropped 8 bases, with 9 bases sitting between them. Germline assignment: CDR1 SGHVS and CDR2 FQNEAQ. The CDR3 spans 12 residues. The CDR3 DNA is TGTGCCAGCAGCTTATCGGGGGAAGAAGCTTTCTTT. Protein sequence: CASSLSGEEAFF.

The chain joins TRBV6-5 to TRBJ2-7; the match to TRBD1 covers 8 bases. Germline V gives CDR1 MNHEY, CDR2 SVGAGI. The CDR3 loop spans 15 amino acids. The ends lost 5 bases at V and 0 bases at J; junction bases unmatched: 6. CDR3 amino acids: CASSRTGLSSYEQYF. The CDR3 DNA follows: TGTGCCAGCAGTCGGACAGGGTTGTCCTCCTACGAGCAGTACTTC.

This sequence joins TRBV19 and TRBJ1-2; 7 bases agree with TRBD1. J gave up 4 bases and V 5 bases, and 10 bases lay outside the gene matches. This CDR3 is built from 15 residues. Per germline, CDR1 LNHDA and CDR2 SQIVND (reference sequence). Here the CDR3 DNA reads TGTGCCAGTAGTCCACGGGACAGCAGGGGCTATGGCTACACCTTC. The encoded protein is CASSPRDSRGYGYTF.

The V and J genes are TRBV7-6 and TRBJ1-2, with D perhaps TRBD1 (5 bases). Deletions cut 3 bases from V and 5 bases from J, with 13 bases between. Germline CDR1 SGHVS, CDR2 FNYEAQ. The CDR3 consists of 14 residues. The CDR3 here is CASSLGGISYGYTF. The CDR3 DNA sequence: TGTGCCAGCAGCTTGGGGGGGATAAGTTATGGCTACACCTTC.

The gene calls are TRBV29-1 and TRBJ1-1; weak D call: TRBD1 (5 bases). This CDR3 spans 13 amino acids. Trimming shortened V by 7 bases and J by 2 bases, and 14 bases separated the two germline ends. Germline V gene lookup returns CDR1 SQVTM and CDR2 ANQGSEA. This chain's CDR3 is CSARGGLNTEAFF. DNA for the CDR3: TGCAGCGCGCGGGGGGGACTAAACACTGAAGCTTTCTTT.

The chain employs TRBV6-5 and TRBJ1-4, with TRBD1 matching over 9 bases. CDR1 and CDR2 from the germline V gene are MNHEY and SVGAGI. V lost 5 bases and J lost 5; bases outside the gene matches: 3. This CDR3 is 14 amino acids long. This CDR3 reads CASSLGQGNEKLFF. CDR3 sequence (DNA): TGTGCCAGCAGTCTCGGACAGGGGAATGAAAAACTGTTTTTT.

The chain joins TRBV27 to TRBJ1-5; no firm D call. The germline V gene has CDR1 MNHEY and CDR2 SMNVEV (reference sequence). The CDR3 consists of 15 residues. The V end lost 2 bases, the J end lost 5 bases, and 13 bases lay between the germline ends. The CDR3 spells CASSLGGELDQPQHF. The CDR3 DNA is TGTGCCAGCAGTTTAGGTGGGGAGCTGGATCAGCCCCAGCATTTT.

CDR3 sequence: CASSLTVSAGANVLTF. Here the CDR3 DNA reads TGCGCCAGCAGCTTGACAGTCTCGGCTGGGGCCAACGTCCTGACTTTC. This chain links TRBV5-1 with TRBJ2-6; D gene unclear. Germline loops: CDR1 SGHRS, CDR2 YFSETQ. With 1 base removed from V and 2 bases from J, the gap between germline ends came to 10 bases. CDR3 length: 16 amino acids.

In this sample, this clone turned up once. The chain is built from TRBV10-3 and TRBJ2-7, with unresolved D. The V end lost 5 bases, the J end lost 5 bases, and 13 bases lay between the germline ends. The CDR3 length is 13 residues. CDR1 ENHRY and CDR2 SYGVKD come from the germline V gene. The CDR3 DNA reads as TGTGCCATCAGTCGGGTTAGTGCGGACGAGCAGTACTTC. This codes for CAISRVSADEQYF.

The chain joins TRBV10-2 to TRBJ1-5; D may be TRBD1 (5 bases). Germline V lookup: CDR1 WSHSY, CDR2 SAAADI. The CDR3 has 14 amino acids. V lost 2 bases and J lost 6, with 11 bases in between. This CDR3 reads CASSENDSSQPQHF. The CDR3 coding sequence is TGCGCCAGCAGTGAGAACGACAGTTCTCAGCCCCAGCATTTT.

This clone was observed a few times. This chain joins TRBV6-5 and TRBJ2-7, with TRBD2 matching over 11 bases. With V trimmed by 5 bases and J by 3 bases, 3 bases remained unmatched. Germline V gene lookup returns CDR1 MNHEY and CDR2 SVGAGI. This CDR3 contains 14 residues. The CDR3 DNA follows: TGTGCCAGCAGTCGACTAGCGGGAAACTACGAGCAGTACTTC. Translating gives CASSRLAGNYEQYF.

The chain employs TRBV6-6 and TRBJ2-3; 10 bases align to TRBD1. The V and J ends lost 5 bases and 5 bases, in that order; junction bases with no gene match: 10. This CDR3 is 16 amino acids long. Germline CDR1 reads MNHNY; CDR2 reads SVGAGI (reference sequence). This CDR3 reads CASSPPGQGRKDTQYF. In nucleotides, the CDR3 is TGTGCCAGCAGTCCCCCGGGACAGGGGAGGAAAGATACGCAGTATTTT.

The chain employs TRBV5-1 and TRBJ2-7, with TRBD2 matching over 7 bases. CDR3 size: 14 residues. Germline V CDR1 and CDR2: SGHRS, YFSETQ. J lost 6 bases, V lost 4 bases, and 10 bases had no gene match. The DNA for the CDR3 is TGCGCCAGCAGCAGAAGCGGGATGCCCCGCGAGCAGTACTTC. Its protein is CASSRSGMPREQYF.

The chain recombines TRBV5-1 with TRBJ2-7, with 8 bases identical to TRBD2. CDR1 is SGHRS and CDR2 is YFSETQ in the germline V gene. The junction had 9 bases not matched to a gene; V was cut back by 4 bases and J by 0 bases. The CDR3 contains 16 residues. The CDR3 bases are TGCGCCAGCAGCCCGGGCGGGGGGCAGACCTCCTACGAGCAGTACTTC. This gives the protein CASSPGGGQTSYEQYF.

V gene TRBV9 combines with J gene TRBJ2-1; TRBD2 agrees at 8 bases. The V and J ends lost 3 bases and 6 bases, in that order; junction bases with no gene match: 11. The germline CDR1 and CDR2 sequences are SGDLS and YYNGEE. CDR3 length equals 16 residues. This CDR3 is CASSAHSGTSSNEQFF. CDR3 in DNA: TGTGCCAGCAGCGCCCACTCCGGGACTAGTTCCAATGAGCAGTTCTTC.

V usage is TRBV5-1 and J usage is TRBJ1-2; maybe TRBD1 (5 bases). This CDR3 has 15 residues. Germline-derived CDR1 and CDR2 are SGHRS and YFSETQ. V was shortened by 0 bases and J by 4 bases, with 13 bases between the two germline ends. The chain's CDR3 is CASSLVGAVGYGYTF. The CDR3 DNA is TGCGCCAGCAGCTTGGTAGGGGCGGTCGGCTATGGCTACACCTTC. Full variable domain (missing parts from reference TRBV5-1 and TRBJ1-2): KAGVTQTPRYLIKTRGQQVTLSCSPISGHRSVSWYQQTPGQGLQFLFEYFSETQRNKGNFPGRFSGRQFSNSRSEMNVSTLELGDSALYLCASSLVGAVGYGYTFGSGTRLTVV.

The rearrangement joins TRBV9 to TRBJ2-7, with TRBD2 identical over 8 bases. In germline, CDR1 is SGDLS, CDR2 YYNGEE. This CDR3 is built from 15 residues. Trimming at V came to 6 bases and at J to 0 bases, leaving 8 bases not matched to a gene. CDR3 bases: TGTGCCAGCAACACCGGGGGGGTGAGCTCCTACGAGCAGTACTTC. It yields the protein CASNTGGVSSYEQYF.

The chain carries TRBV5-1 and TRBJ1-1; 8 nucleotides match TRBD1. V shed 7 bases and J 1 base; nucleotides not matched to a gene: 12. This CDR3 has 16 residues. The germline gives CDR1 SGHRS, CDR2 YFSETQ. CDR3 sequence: CASRTGGGGWNTEAFF. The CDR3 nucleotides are TGCGCCAGCCGAACAGGGGGAGGTGGATGGAACACTGAAGCTTTCTTT.

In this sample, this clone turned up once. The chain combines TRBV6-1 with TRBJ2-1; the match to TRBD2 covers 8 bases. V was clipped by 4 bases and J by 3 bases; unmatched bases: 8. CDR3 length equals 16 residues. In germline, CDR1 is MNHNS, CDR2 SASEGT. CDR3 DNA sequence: TGTGCCAGCAGTGTCCTGCTAGGGACTAGCTACAATGAGCAGTTCTTC. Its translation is CASSVLLGTSYNEQFF.

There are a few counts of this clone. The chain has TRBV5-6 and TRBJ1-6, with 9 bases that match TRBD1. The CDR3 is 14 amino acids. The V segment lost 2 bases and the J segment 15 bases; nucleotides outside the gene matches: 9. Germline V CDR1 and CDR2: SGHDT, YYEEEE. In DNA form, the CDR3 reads TGTGCCAGCAGCTTAGGGACAGGGTCGCACGACCTCCACTTT. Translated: CASSLGTGSHDLHF.

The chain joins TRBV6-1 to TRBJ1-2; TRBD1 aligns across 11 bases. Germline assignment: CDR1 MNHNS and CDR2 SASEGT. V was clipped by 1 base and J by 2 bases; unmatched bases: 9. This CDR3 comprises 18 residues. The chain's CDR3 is CASSEEGTGGRHNYGYTF. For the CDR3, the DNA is TGTGCCAGCAGTGAAGAGGGGACAGGGGGGAGGCACAACTATGGCTACACCTTC.

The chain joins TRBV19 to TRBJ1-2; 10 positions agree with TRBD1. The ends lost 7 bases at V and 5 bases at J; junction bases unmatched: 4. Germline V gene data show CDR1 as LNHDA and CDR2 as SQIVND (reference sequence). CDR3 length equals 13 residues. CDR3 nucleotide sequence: TGTGCCAGTAAAGGGACAGGGGCTTATGGCTACACCTTC. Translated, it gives CASKGTGAYGYTF. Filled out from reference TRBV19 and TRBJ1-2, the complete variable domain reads DGGITQSPKYLFRKEGQNVTLSCEQNLNHDAMYWYRQDPGQGLRLIYYSQIVNDFQKGDIAEGYSVSREKKESFPLTVTSAQKNPTAFYLCASKGTGAYGYTFGSGTRLTVV.

CDR3: CASSLGGRGPAFF. DNA for the CDR3: TGTGCCAGCAGCTTAGGGGGCAGGGGACCTGCTTTCTTT. The V gene is TRBV7-9, the J gene TRBJ1-1; D might be TRBD1 (6 bases). CDR1 and CDR2 (germline): SEHNR, FQNEAQ (reference sequence). The CDR3 extends over 13 amino acids. V was cut by 1 base and J by 11 bases, with 14 bases left in between.

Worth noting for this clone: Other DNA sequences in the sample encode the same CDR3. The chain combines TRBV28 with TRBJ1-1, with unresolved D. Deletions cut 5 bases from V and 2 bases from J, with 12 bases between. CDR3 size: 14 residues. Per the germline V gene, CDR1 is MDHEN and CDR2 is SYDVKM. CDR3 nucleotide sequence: TGTGCCAGCAGTCCACGACTAGGAAACACTGAAGCTTTCTTT. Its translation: CASSPRLGNTEAFF.

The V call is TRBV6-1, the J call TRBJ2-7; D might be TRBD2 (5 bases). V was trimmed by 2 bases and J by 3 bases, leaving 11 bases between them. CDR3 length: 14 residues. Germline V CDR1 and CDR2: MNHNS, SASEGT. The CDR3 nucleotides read TGTGCCAGCAGTGAATCTTTAGCGAACTACGAGCAGTACTTC. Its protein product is CASSESLANYEQYF.